Below, one T cell receptor (beta chain) is given with its context. Primers included in the PCR were 60 Vbeta and 13 Jbeta primers. Only in-frame clones appear in the TCRdb table, and some are missing; sequencing was by immunoSEQ multiplex PCR. There are around 100,000 clones in the sample; around 75% occur only once, and roughly 0.82% lies in the top ten. This sample was included in a study of cytomegalovirus exposure and HLA in healthy donors. This TCR derives from a woman aged 25 to 45 in good health and CMV-seronegative. Sequenced sample: PBMCs.

CDR3: CATSSPDRDRSYEQYF. The CDR3 DNA follows: TGTGCCACCAGCAGTCCCGACCGGGACAGATCCTACGAGCAGTACTTC. The chain carries TRBV15 and TRBJ2-7; TRBD1 agrees at 7 bases. The CDR3 contains 16 residues. V was pared by 3 bases and J by 1 base, with 9 bases of the junction left unmatched. Germline CDR1 LNHNV, CDR2 YYDKDF (reference sequence).